This TCR beta chain was sequenced during a study of T-cell memory formation after mild COVID-19 (dated by TCRdb to the early 2020s). General notes on the study: TCR sequence clusters from the two donors were largely donor specific. In a couple of donors, T-cell clones that expanded and contracted after mild COVID-19 were tracked by sequencing TCRalpha and TCRbeta repertoires over time. The cohort was made up of two young adult volunteers, one female and one male, who were previously healthy.

The research as a whole found: Only two mild cases were covered in the study, and larger cohorts including severe cases with pre-infection samples were considered necessary. Contracting CD4+ clones turned up mainly in the CM and EM memory subsets, whereas EMRA was where CD8+ clones were enriched. The second-wave clones that peaked on day 37 were not confirmed to be SARS-CoV-2 specific. Clones that contracted from day 15 to 85 showed balanced CD4/CD8 phenotypes, whereas a second wave of clones that expanded from day 15 to 37 leaned towards CD4+. Some responding clones were detected in pre-infection memory, which suggested that pre-existing cross-reactive memory T cells had joined the SARS-CoV-2 response.

CDR1 and CDR2 were assigned from the germline V gene as SGHVS and FNYEAQ. Inclusive of the bounding cysteine and phenylalanine, the CDR3 is 15 residues long. Only the CDR3 region is kept as DNA, spanning 45 bases read in frame from base 1. Germline trimming: 5 bases from V, 4 bases from J; junction bases outside gene matches: 4. Ficoll-Paque density gradient centrifugation was used to isolate PBMCs. On this clonotype: This clone's antigen is unknown. Per-nucleotide qualities are absent, and no much larger clonotype sits a single base away.

The sequencer was an Illumina NovaSeq 6000. Using 5'RACE with constant-segment primers, TCRalpha and TCRbeta cDNA libraries were constructed, with sample barcodes and unique molecular identifiers added in the process. Trizol reagent was used to extract RNA from every sample. The libraries were amplified in two PCR steps, and the second step added a second sample barcode and Illumina TruSeq adapters. The libraries were sequenced on an Illumina NovaSeq using 2 x 150 bp paired-end reads. The original methods were these. The reads were demultiplexed and collapsed into UMI-guided consensus sequences using migec v1.2.7. Using mixcr v2.1.11, UMI consensuses were aligned to TRA and TRB V and J templates and then assembled into clonotypes. Expanded or contracted clonotypes were those called significant by both edgeR and NoisET, with noise models trained on biological replicates. For edgeR calls, a false discovery rate-adjusted p below 0.01 and a log2 fold-change threshold of 1 were applied. As an exploratory analysis of dynamics, PCA with hierarchical clustering was applied to max-normalized trajectories of the 1000 most abundant clonotypes. The CD4 or CD8 phenotype of responding clones was assigned using the separately sequenced CD4+ and CD8+ repertoires. TCRdb ran its own pipeline on the public reads, namely fastp trimming at Q25 and MiXCR clone calling, and kept in-frame beta chains. Here each entry gathers all rows of one CDR3 protein and keeps the most common genes and DNA. The V and J calls were determined by TCRdb, not by the authors. The sample profile shows some 440,000 distinct CDR3 sequences; about 23% of them were found once. Clones ranked in the top ten supply under 15% of the sample.

This TCR was recovered from an adult woman who had mild COVID-19 (a few samples of this study predate the infection). The sample titles of this study are shuffled in the database, so cell type and time point are left out; the donor was told from shared clones. The receptor chain draws on TRBV7-6 and TRBJ2-1; 11 of the junction bases match TRBD2. Sequenced input: PBMCs or a T cell subset sorted from them (not recorded which). The CDR3 here reads CASSVLAGGYNEQFF. The nucleotide sequence is TGTGCCAGCAGCGTCCTAGCGGGGGGTTACAATGAGCAGTTCTTC.